This TCR beta chain was captured by sequencing in a study of early T cells in non-severe SARS-CoV-2 infection. Study at large: Sequenced material consisted of bulk RNA (from unsorted whole blood), and chains were unpaired. Broader study findings: Comparison of clonotypes with VDJdb favored anti-spike CD8 responses while missing private and CD4 specificities.

TCRdb itself ran the 5' RACE reads through MiXCR, one entry per CDR3 protein. The table has around 71,000 distinct CDR3 sequences, approximately 11% seen once. The CDR3 is 13 amino acids. The V end was cut by 2 bases, the J end by 5 bases, with 10 bases between. From germline, CDR1 is MDHEN and CDR2 SYDVKM. This clonotype appeared a few times. What it recognizes is unknown. The receptor comes from an adult who was a healthcare worker with PCR-confirmed SARS-CoV-2 infection or an uninfected control (not recorded which). This specimen was whole blood, taken at baseline. The chain combines TRBV28 with TRBJ2-7; D ambiguous. The CDR3 region has the DNA TGTGCCAGCAGTTTAAACTACAGAAACGAGCAGTACTTC. Amino acid sequence: CASSLNYRNEQYF.